This entry is about one TCR beta chain. These data are taken from a study of blood T cell repertoires in COVID-19. Authors' processing steps: Estimated nucleated cell counts came from reference gene primer amplification. This table comes from immunoSEQ multiplex PCR, and its TCRdb copy is limited to in-frame clones, with some not included. V, J and clone size derive from that table, while D and trimming were established from the DNA sequence. The sample lists approximately 200,000 clones, 70% to 90% occurring once. Germline values: CDR1 LNHNV, CDR2 YYDKDF (reference sequence). V was pared by 3 bases and J by 1 base, with 14 bases of the junction left unmatched. CDR3 size: 19 residues.

The source is a woman in her 30s with active or convalescent COVID-19. Input material: peripheral blood. V and J are TRBV15 and TRBJ2-3; 9 bases agree with TRBD2. CDR3 loop: CATSRTTSGTHIRTDTQYF. The CDR3 DNA sequence: TGTGCCACCAGCAGGACGACTAGCGGAACTCACATTCGCACAGATACGCAGTATTTT.